The source of this TCR beta chain is a study of blood T cell repertoires in COVID-19. Study background: The United States, Italy and Spain supplied acute and convalescent COVID-19 samples.

V shed 7 bases, J shed 8 bases, and the junction held 7 bases outside the gene matches. Germline loops: CDR1 KGHDR, CDR2 SFDVKD. The CDR3 spans 13 residues. In the original processing: Reference gene primer amplification gave estimated nucleated cell counts. Sequencing used immunoSEQ multiplex PCR; TCRdb keeps in-frame clones, though not all of them. V, J and clone size were drawn from that table, and D and trimming were deduced from the DNA. The table shows about 130,000 clones, with over 60% occurring only once. The rearrangement joins TRBV24-1 to TRBJ2-1; 7 bases are a match to TRBD1. The sequence was collected from a man aged 35 to 55 with active or convalescent COVID-19. The sequencing sample was made of peripheral blood. For the CDR3, the DNA is TGTGCCACCAGGGGGACAGTGGAGGATGAGCAGTTCTTC. This encodes CATRGTVEDEQFF.